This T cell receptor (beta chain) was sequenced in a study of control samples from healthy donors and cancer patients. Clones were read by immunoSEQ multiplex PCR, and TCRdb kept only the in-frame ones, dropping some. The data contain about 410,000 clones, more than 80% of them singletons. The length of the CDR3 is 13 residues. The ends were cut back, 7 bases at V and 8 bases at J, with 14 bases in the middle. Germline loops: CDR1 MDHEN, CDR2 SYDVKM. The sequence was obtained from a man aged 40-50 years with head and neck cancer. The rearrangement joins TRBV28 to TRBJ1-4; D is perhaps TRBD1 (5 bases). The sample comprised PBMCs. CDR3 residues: CASNSGLYEKLFF. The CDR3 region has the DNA TGTGCCAGCAACTCAGGGTTGTACGAAAAACTGTTTTTT.